This T cell receptor (beta chain) was recovered during a study of blood T cell repertoires in COVID-19. With 7 bases clipped from V and 0 bases from J, the junction kept 10 bases outside the gene matches. Germline assignment: CDR1 SGHDN and CDR2 FVKESK. This CDR3 comprises 16 residues. The protocol was immunoSEQ multiplex PCR, while the TCRdb copy is restricted to in-frame clones and leaves out a portion. The sample lists some 100,000 clones; 65% to 90% were seen once. The V call is TRBV14, the J call TRBJ2-5, with TRBD2 identical over 8 bases. The specimen sequenced was PBMCs or T cells enriched from blood (not recorded which). This TCR was recovered from a woman aged 50 to 60 who had recovered from COVID-19. CDR3 coding DNA: TGTGCCAGCAAACGCGGCGGGGGGCCGTACCAAGAGACCCAGTACTTC. It translates to CASKRGGGPYQETQYF. Looking up the rest from reference TRBV14 and TRBJ2-5 gives the full variable domain: EAGVTQFPSHSVIEKGQTVTLRCDPISGHDNLYWYRRVMGKEIKFLLHFVKESKQDESGMPNNRFLAERTGGTYSTLKVQPAELEDSGVYFCASKRGGGPYQETQYFGPGTRLLVL.